This record covers a single T cell receptor (beta chain). This record belongs to a study of blood T cell repertoires in COVID-19. Study at large: Specimens from acute and convalescent COVID-19 originated in the United States, Italy and Spain. Nucleic acid was either cDNA or gDNA, and it came from T cells, B-cell-depleted T cells, or PBMCs.

The length of the CDR3 is 13 residues. V lost 3 bases, J lost 4 bases, and 9 bases lay in between. CDR1 and CDR2 from the germline V gene are SGHTA and FQGNSA. As handled by the study authors: Amplification from reference gene primers served as the basis for estimated nucleated cell counts. TCRdb keeps only in-frame clones here, not all; method: immunoSEQ multiplex PCR. V and J calls and clone size are copied from that table; D and trimming were computed from the DNA. Among fewer than 500,000 clones, roughly 90% were seen once, and the ten largest hold around 4.4%. The chain couples TRBV7-2 to TRBJ1-1; D is ambiguous. Sequences were obtained from peripheral blood. This sequence was found in a woman aged 25 to 45 with acute or convalescent COVID-19. CDR3 DNA: TGTGCCAGCAGCTTTTCTAGCGGCACTGAAGCTTTCTTT. Its protein product is CASSFSSGTEAFF.